This record covers a single T cell receptor beta chain. Its antigen is not identified. The germline V gene encodes CDR1 SNHLY and CDR2 FYNNEI. This CDR3 has 15 residues. This sample was taken from a study of cytomegalovirus exposure and HLA in healthy donors. Notes on the study in general: Using the classifier, cytomegalovirus status was reportedly diagnosed with high specificity and sensitivity. Per a later analysis, HLA-associated TCR beta chains showed more clonal expansion than other, equally common TCR beta chains. In most subjects, TCR beta sequences reportedly gave accurate predictions of HLA-A and HLA-B alleles. Common viral pathogens (according to a later analysis) appeared linked to several of the most significant clusters.

A multiplex PCR was run with 60 Vbeta primers and 13 Jbeta primers. TCRdb's copy holds only in-frame clones and misses some; the assay was immunoSEQ multiplex PCR. Of about 150,000 clones in the sample, more than 75% were seen once. The sequenced sample consisted of PBMCs. This clonotype was sampled from a woman younger than 35 in good health and CMV-seronegative. The chain joins TRBV2 to TRBJ2-5; D may be TRBD2 (6 bases). The J call may be wrong; the DNA end is better matched by TRBJ2-7. The CDR3 sequence: CATDPSAAGPNEQYF. CDR3 coding DNA: TGTGCCACCGACCCGTCCGCGGCGGGACCAAACGAGCAGTACTTC.